These 28 T cell receptor beta chains were sequenced from one sample in a study of T cells in Graves' hyperthyroidism and ophthalmopathy. Using RNA transcripts as the source, TCR beta CDR3 regions were amplified. When the TCR CDR3 underwent first-round RT-PCR, the HTBI primer set was used. TCRdb re-called the multiplex PCR reads with MiXCR, one entry per CDR3 protein. Among around 100,000 distinct CDR3 sequences listed, roughly 44% were seen once. Source material: blood. These receptors were taken from a man in his forties with Graves' hyperthyroidism.

The chain has TRBV5-6 and TRBJ2-5; 13 positions agree with TRBD2. V lost 4 bases, J lost 1 base, and 4 bases stayed unmatched. The CDR3 is 16 residues long. Germline CDR1 reads SGHDT; CDR2 reads YYEEEE. The CDR3 sequence: CASSATSGGAQETQYF. CDR3 bases: TGTGCCAGCAGCGCTACTAGCGGGGGGGCCCAAGAGACCCAGTACTTC.

This clonotype has at least ten counts. The rearrangement links TRBV2 to TRBJ1-1; the D is unclear. This CDR3 spans 11 amino acids. The V end was cut by 6 bases, the J end by 2 bases, with 4 bases between. Per germline, CDR1 SNHLY and CDR2 FYNNEI. The CDR3 here is CASSFNTEAFF. CDR3 nucleotide sequence: TGTGCCAGCAGCTTCAACACTGAAGCTTTCTTT.

This clonotype was picked up many times. The gene calls are TRBV6-6 and TRBJ1-3, with 7 bases lining up with TRBD1. CDR3 length: 16 amino acids. Trimming took 2 bases from V and 0 from J; bases not matched to a gene: 4. Germline V gene lookup returns CDR1 MNHNY and CDR2 SVGAGI (reference sequence). The CDR3 loop is CASSYTGQTSGNTIYF. In nucleotides, the CDR3 is TGTGCCAGCAGTTACACGGGACAGACCTCTGGAAACACCATATATTTT.

This clonotype was detected ten times or more. Being one base from a much bigger clone, this may be a read error. V gene TRBV7-3 combines with J gene TRBJ2-1; 15 bases map to TRBD2. Per the germline V gene, CDR1 is SGHTA and CDR2 is FQGTGA. V lost 5 bases to trimming and J lost 9 bases; unmatched junction nucleotides: 5. The CDR3 covers 15 residues. This chain's CDR3 is CASSAGTSGRSEQFF. The CDR3 coding sequence is TGTGCCAGCAGCGCGGGGACTAGCGGGAGGAGTGAGCAGTTCTTC.

This clonotype turned up a few times. The gene calls are TRBV2 and TRBJ1-1; D is undetermined. V was cut by 3 bases and J by 7 bases, with 12 bases left in between. The CDR3 contains 13 residues. Germline V CDR1 and CDR2: SNHLY, FYNNEI. CDR3: CASSEQVYFEAFF. The CDR3 region has the DNA TGTGCCAGCAGTGAGCAGGTCTACTTTGAAGCTTTCTTT.

This clonotype was counted only a few times. Mismatch with germline at one junction end may stem from a read error. V is TRBV7-2 and J is TRBJ2-3; TRBD1 is a possible D gene (5 bases). CDR1 is SGHTA and CDR2 is FQGNSA in the germline V gene. The length of the CDR3 is 17 residues. The CDR3 protein is CASSQAAGQGPGNTQYF. Written as DNA, the CDR3 is TGCGCCAGCAGCCAAGCAGCTGGTCAGGGCCCCGGAAATACGCAGTATTTT.

This clonotype has a count of ten or more. V usage is TRBV6-5 and J usage is TRBJ1-5; maybe TRBD1 (5 bases). CDR3 size: 15 residues. Germline lookup yields CDR1 MNHEY and CDR2 SVGAGI. V lost 8 bases, J lost 7 bases, and 21 bases lay in between. CDR3 sequence: CASGRAGMLWQPQHF. CDR3 nucleotide sequence: TGTGCCAGCGGAAGGGCAGGGATGCTTTGGCAGCCCCAGCATTTT.

This chain connects TRBV29-1 to TRBJ2-5; no clear D gene. The V end lost 8 bases, the J end lost 5 bases, and 12 bases lay between the germline ends. Germline values: CDR1 SQVTM, CDR2 ANQGSEA. The CDR3 runs to 11 residues. The CDR3 reads CSLGAAETQYF. As DNA, the CDR3 is TGCAGCTTAGGAGCTGCGGAGACCCAGTACTTC.

In this sample, this clonotype turned up many times. The chain links TRBV10-1 to TRBJ2-7, with 9 nucleotides matching TRBD1. V gave up 8 bases and J gave up 7 bases; unmatched junction bases: 9. Per the germline V gene, CDR1 is WNHNN and CDR2 is SYGVQD (reference sequence). The CDR3 length is 13 residues. In DNA form, the CDR3 reads TGCGCCAGCCCCCCCCCGACAGGGGGTGAGCAGTACTTC. Translation gives CASPPPTGGEQYF.

The chain recombines TRBV20-1 with TRBJ2-5, with a possible D match to TRBD1 (5 bases). Germline CDR1 DFQATT, CDR2 SNEGSKA (reference sequence). CDR3 length: 13 residues. The V end was cut by 0 bases, the J end by 4 bases, with 9 bases between. The CDR3 region has the DNA TGCAGTGCTAGAGATGATAGGGGAGAGACCCAGTACTTC. Translation: CSARDDRGETQYF.

The sample holds many counts of this clonotype. The rearrangement joins TRBV7-3 to TRBJ2-5, with D tentatively TRBD1 (6 bases). V lost 2 bases and J lost 1, with 14 bases in between. This CDR3 has 16 amino acids. Germline loops: CDR1 SGHTA, CDR2 FQGTGA. This CDR3 is CASSLGSGHFQETQYF. As DNA, the CDR3 is TGTGCCAGCAGCTTAGGCTCGGGACATTTCCAAGAGACCCAGTACTTC.

The chain is built from TRBV6-5 and TRBJ1-6, with D perhaps matching TRBD1 (5 bases). The CDR3 has 17 residues. Trimming stripped 0 bases from V and 9 bases from J, with 18 bases between. Germline V lookup: CDR1 MNHEY, CDR2 SVGAGI. DNA for the CDR3: TGTGCCAGCAGTTACTCTCCGGGACGCGGGACGAGTTCACCCCTCCACTTT. This translates into CASSYSPGRGTSSPLHF.

With respect to this clonotype: Germline is not matched at one junction end, which may reflect a read error. The chain employs TRBV7-3 and TRBJ2-7, with D maybe TRBD2 (5 bases). Germline values: CDR1 SGHTA, CDR2 FQGTGA. CDR3 length: 13 amino acids. CDR3 sequence: CASSLGLASELYF. The DNA of the CDR3 is TGTGCCAGCAGCTTAGGTCTAGCAAGCGAGCTGTACTTC.

The chain recombines TRBV29-1 with TRBJ2-7; 9 bases are shared with TRBD1. Germline V gene data show CDR1 as SQVTM and CDR2 as ANQGSEA. CDR3 length: 14 amino acids. The V segment lost 4 bases and the J segment 0 bases; nucleotides outside the gene matches: 4. The CDR3 region has the DNA TGCAGCGTTGGACAGGGGGTAAGCTCCTACGAGCAGTACTTC. It is translated as CSVGQGVSSYEQYF.

Many counts were recorded for this clonotype. The chain employs TRBV7-2 and TRBJ2-3; D is ambiguous. CDR1 and CDR2 (germline): SGHTA, FQGNSA. Trimming left V 1 base short and J 2 bases short, with 10 bases between. The CDR3 totals 15 residues. Here the CDR3 DNA reads TGTGCCAGCAGCTTAGGGCCCCATGACACAGATACGCAGTATTTT. It is translated as CASSLGPHDTDTQYF.

The chain has TRBV7-2 and TRBJ2-1; TRBD2 matches at 12 bases. This CDR3 comprises 16 residues. Losses at the gene ends were 5 bases for V and 5 bases for J; bases not matched to a gene: 7. CDR1 is SGHTA and CDR2 is FQGNSA in the germline V gene. CDR3 in DNA: TGTGCCAGCAGCCTACCGACTAGCGGGAGAAACAATGAGCAGTTCTTC. Its translation: CASSLPTSGRNNEQFF.

In its sample, this clonotype was seen many times. This chain connects TRBV7-9 to TRBJ2-2; possibly TRBD1 or TRBD2 for D (5 bases each). Deletions cut 10 bases from V and 0 bases from J, with 15 bases between. CDR1 is SEHNR, CDR2 FQNEAQ, per germline (reference sequence). There are 15 residues in the CDR3. The CDR3 loop is CATLVGVPNTGELFF. The CDR3 DNA reads as TGTGCCACCCTAGTGGGGGTCCCGAACACCGGGGAGCTGTTTTTT.

Note on this clonotype: A read error may be the cause here, since a much bigger clone is one base away. This sequence joins TRBV6-6 and TRBJ1-6; D call uncertain. The ends were cut back, 7 bases at V and 9 bases at J, with 16 bases in the middle. CDR3 length equals 14 residues. Germline lookup yields CDR1 MNHNY and CDR2 SVGAGI (reference sequence). CDR3 amino acids: CASTAGSRSSPLHF. The CDR3 DNA reads as TGTGCCAGCACCGCGGGGAGTCGGAGTTCACCCCTCCACTTT.

The J gene is TRBJ2-2, the V gene TRBV20-1; TRBD1 aligns across 8 bases. Germline loops: CDR1 DFQATT, CDR2 SNEGSKA (reference sequence). This CDR3 has 15 residues. J gave up 0 bases and V 6 bases, and 6 bases lay outside the gene matches. The DNA for the CDR3 is TGCAGTGCCCAACCGGACAGGGCGAACACCGGGGAGCTGTTTTTT. It yields the protein CSAQPDRANTGELFF.

This clonotype was picked up many times. The genes are TRBV5-6 and TRBJ2-7, with D uncertain. This CDR3 region has 13 residues. CDR1 is SGHDT and CDR2 is YYEEEE in the germline V gene. V was pared by 5 bases and J by 0 bases, with 9 bases between. Here the CDR3 reads CASSFPFSYEQYF. DNA for the CDR3: TGTGCCAGCAGTTTTCCCTTCTCCTACGAGCAGTACTTC.

This clonotype was seen at least ten times. The junction and the germline gene differ at one end; a read error may be behind it. The rearrangement joins TRBV20-1 to TRBJ1-3; a weak D match, TRBD1 (5 bases). Looked up from germline, CDR1 is DFQATT and CDR2 is SNEGSKA (reference sequence). This CDR3 has 13 amino acids. The DNA for the CDR3 is TGCAGTGCTACAGGGATCTCTCGAAACACCATATATTTT. Translation gives CSATGISRNTIYF.

This clonotype was detected only a few times. The chain recombines TRBV12-3 or TRBV12-4 with TRBJ2-3; 8 bases agree with TRBD2. The CDR3 covers 18 residues. V gave up 5 bases and J gave up 3 bases; unmatched junction bases: 16. CDR3 DNA: TGTGCCAGCAGTCCAAGCCGAGTAGCGGGAAAGGTTACAGATACGCAGTATTTT. Translation: CASSPSRVAGKVTDTQYF.

This clonotype came up many times. The chain has TRBV7-9 and TRBJ2-3; D gene uncertain. The germline V gene encodes CDR1 SEHNR and CDR2 FQNEAQ (reference sequence). Trimming removed 3 bases from V and 0 bases from J, with 4 bases in between. CDR3 size: 13 residues. This chain's CDR3 is CASSLSSTDTQYF. The DNA for the CDR3 is TGTGCCAGCAGCTTGTCTAGCACAGATACGCAGTATTTT.

The V and J genes are TRBV6-4 and TRBJ2-2; 9 positions match TRBD1. J was trimmed by 7 bases and V by 5 bases; bases with no gene match: 8. Germline V gene data show CDR1 as MRHNA and CDR2 as SNTAGT. The CDR3 spans 15 residues. The CDR3: CASSPQGALIGELFF. Written as DNA, the CDR3 is TGTGCCAGCAGTCCACAGGGGGCGTTGATCGGGGAGCTGTTTTTT.

This clonotype showed up many times. V gene TRBV7-3 combines with J gene TRBJ2-1, with 9 bases matching TRBD2. The germline V gene encodes CDR1 SGHTA and CDR2 FQGTGA. Trimming removed 3 bases from V and 7 bases from J; junction bases left unmatched: 10. The CDR3 runs to 16 residues. CDR3: CASSLTAGGHLNEQFF. The CDR3 DNA reads TGTGCCAGCAGCTTGACAGCGGGAGGTCACCTTAATGAGCAGTTCTTC.

This clonotype was picked up a small number of times. The rearrangement joins TRBV15 to TRBJ2-6; the D gene could be TRBD1 or TRBD2 (6 bases each). CDR1 is LNHNV and CDR2 is YYDKDF in the germline V gene (reference sequence). This CDR3 is 16 amino acids long. V shed 0 bases and J shed 2 bases, with 8 bases lying between them. CDR3 in amino acids: CATSRDRGAGANVLTF. Here the CDR3 DNA reads TGTGCCACCAGCAGAGATAGGGGGGCTGGGGCCAACGTCCTGACTTTC.

This clonotype was counted ten times or more. The chain carries TRBV29-1 and TRBJ2-7; the D gene could be TRBD1 or TRBD2 (5 bases each). V was trimmed by 1 base and J by 2 bases, leaving 18 bases between them. This CDR3 region has 16 residues. Germline-derived CDR1 and CDR2 are SQVTM and ANQGSEA. The CDR3 spells CSVEASWGGGAYEQYF. The CDR3 DNA sequence: TGCAGCGTTGAAGCTAGCTGGGGCGGAGGAGCCTACGAGCAGTACTTC.

Points on this clonotype: Germline and junction disagree at one end, which may indicate a read error. The chain couples TRBV7-9 to TRBJ1-1; tentative D call: TRBD1 (6 bases). Germline V gene lookup returns CDR1 SEHNR and CDR2 FQNEAQ (reference sequence). This CDR3 region has 13 residues. CDR3 in amino acids: CAGSLGGYTGAFF. The CDR3 DNA sequence: TGTGCCGGCAGCTTAGGGGGATACACTGGAGCTTTCTTT.